This T cell receptor (beta chain) was sequenced during a study of PD-L1 blockade in urothelial cancer. Repertoires were generated with immunoSEQ multiplex PCR, while TCRdb's copy carries only in-frame clones and drops some. The data show 130,000 or so clones, about four fifths seen once. The time point is: pretreatment peripheral blood. This clonotype was obtained from a man aged 45 to 65 with urothelial cancer. The sample consisted of PBMCs, taken around atezolizumab (anti-PD-L1) treatment.

CDR3: CASSGRNFNYGYTF. Written as DNA, the CDR3 is TGTGCCAGTAGCGGCAGGAACTTTAACTATGGCTACACCTTC. This chain links TRBV19 with TRBJ1-2; D remains unclear. V dropped 6 bases and J dropped 1 base, with 12 bases sitting between them. This CDR3 is 14 amino acids long. CDR1 is LNHDA, CDR2 SQIVND, per germline (reference sequence).